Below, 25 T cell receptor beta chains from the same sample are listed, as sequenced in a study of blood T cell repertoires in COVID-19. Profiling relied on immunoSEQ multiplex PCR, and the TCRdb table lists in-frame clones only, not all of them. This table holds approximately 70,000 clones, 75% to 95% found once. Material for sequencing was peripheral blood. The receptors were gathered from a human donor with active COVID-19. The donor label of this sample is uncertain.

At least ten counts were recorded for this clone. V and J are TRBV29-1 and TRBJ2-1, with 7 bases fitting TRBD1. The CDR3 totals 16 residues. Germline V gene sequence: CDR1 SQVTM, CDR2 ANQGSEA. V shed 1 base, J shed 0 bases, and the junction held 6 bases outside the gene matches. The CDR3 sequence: CSVEVQGQSSYNEQFF. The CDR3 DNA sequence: TGCAGCGTTGAAGTACAGGGGCAGAGCTCCTACAATGAGCAGTTCTTC.

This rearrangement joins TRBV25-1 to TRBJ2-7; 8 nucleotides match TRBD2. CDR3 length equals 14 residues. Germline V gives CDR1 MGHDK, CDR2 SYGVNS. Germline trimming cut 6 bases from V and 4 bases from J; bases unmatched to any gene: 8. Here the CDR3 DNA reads TGTGCCAGCAGCGACGCCGGGGGGGAATACGAGCAGTACTTC. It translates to CASSDAGGEYEQYF.

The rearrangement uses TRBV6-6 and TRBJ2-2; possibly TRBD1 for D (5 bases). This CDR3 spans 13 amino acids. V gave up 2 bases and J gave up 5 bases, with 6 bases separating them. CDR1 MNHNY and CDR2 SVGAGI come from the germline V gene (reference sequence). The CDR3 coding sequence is TGTGCCAGCAGTTACCCAGGGACCGGGGAGCTGTTTTTT. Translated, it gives CASSYPGTGELFF.

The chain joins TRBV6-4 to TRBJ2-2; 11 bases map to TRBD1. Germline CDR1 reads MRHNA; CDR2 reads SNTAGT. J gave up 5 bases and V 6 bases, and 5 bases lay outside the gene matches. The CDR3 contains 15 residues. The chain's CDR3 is CASSPGTGGTGELFF. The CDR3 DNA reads TGTGCCAGCAGCCCGGGGACAGGGGGAACCGGGGAGCTGTTTTTT.

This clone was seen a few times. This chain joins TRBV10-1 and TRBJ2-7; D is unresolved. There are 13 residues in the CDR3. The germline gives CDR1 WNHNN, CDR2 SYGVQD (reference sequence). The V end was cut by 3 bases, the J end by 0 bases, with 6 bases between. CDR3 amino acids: CASSDRFSYEQYF. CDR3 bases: TGCGCCAGCAGTGATCGGTTCTCCTACGAGCAGTACTTC.

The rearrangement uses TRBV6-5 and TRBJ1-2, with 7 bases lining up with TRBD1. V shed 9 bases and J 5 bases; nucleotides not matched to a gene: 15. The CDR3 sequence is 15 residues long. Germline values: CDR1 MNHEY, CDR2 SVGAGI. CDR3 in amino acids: CARRVTTGQIYGYTF. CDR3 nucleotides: TGTGCCAGAAGAGTAACCACGGGACAGATATATGGCTACACCTTC.

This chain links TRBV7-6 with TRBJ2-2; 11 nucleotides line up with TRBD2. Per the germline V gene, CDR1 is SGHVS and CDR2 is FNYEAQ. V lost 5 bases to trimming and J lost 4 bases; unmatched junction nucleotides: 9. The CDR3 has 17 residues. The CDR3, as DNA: TGTGCCAGCAGCCCAGAACTAGCGGGAGTGGCCACCGGGGAGCTGTTTTTT. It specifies CASSPELAGVATGELFF.

As DNA, the CDR3 is TGTGCCAGCAGCCCTCGACTAGCGGGAGCCACTAGCACAGATACGCAGTATTTT. This codes for CASSPRLAGATSTDTQYF. V usage is TRBV7-8 and J usage is TRBJ2-3, with 12 bases lining up with TRBD2. Per the germline V gene, CDR1 is SGHVS and CDR2 is FQNEAQ. Trimming cost V 5 bases and J 0 bases; bases outside gene matches: 9. There are 18 residues in the CDR3. The full variable domain, with the rest looked up from reference TRBV7-8 and TRBJ2-3, is GAGVSQSPRYKVAKRGQDVALRCDPISGHVSLFWYQQALGQGPEFLTYFQNEAQLDKSGLPSDRFFAERPEGSVSTLKIQRTQQEDSAVYLCASSPRLAGATSTDTQYFGPGTRLTVL.

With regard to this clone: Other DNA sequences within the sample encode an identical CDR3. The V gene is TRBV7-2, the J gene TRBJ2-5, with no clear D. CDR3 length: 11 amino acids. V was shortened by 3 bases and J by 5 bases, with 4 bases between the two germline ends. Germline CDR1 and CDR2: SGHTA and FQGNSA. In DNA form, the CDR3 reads TGTGCCAGCAGCTTGTCGGAGACCCAGTACTTC. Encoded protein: CASSLSETQYF.

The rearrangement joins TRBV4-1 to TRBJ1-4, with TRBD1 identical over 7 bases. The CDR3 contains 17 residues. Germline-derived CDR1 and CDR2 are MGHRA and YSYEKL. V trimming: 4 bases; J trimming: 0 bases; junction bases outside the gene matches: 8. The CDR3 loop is CASSLGQLHATNEKLFF. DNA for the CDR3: TGCGCCAGCAGCCTGGGACAGTTGCATGCAACTAATGAAAAACTGTTTTTT.

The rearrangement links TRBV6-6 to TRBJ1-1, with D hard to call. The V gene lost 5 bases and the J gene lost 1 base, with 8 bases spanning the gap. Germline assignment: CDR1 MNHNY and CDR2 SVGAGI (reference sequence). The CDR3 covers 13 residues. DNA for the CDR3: TGTGCCAGCAGTATGAGTACGAACACTGAAGCTTTCTTT. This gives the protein CASSMSTNTEAFF.

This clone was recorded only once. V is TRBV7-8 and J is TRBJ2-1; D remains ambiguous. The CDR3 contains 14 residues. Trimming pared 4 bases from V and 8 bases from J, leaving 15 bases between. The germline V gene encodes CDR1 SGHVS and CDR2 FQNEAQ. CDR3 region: CASSSTGVWDEQFF. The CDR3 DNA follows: TGTGCCAGCAGCTCCACTGGAGTTTGGGATGAGCAGTTCTTC.

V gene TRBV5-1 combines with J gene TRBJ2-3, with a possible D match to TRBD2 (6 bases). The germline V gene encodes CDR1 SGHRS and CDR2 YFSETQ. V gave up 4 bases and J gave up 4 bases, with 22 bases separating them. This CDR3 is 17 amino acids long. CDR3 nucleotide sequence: TGCGCCAGCAGCACCATCATTAGCGGCTTGGGGGCAGATACGCAGTATTTT. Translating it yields CASSTIISGLGADTQYF. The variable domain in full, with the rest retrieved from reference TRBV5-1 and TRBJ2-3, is KAGVTQTPRYLIKTRGQQVTLSCSPISGHRSVSWYQQTPGQGLQFLFEYFSETQRNKGNFPGRFSGRQFSNSRSEMNVSTLELGDSALYLCASSTIISGLGADTQYFGPGTRLTVL.

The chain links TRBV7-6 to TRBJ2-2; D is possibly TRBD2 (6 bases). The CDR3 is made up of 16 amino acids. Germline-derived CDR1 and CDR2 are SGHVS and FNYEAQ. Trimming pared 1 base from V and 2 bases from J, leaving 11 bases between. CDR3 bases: TGTGCCAGCAGCTTAGATGCGGGACCCAACACCGGGGAGCTGTTTTTT. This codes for CASSLDAGPNTGELFF.

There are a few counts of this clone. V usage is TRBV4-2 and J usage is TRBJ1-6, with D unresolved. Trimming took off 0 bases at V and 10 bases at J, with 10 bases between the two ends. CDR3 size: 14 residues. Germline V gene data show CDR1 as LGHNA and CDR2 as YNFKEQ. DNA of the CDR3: TGTGCCAGCAGCCAAGACGAGGAGATATCACCCCTCCACTTT. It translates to CASSQDEEISPLHF.

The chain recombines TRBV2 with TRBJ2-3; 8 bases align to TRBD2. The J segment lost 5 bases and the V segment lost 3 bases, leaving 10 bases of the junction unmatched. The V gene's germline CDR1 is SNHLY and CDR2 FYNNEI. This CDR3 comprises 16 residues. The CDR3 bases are TGTGCCAGCAGTGATCGGAGCGGGAGTAGGGTAGATACGCAGTATTTT. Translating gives CASSDRSGSRVDTQYF.

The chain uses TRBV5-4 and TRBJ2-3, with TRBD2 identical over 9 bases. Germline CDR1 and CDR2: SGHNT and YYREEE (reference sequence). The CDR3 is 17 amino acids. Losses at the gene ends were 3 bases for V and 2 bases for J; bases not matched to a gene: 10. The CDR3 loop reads CASSSDPTSGNTDTQYF. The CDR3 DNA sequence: TGTGCCAGCAGCTCGGATCCGACTAGCGGAAACACAGATACGCAGTATTTT.

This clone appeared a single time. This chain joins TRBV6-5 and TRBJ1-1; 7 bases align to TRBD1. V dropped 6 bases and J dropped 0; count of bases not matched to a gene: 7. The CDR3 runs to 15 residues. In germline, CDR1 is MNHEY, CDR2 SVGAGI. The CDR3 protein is CASSLLTGMNTEAFF. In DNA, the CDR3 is TGTGCCAGCAGCCTCCTGACAGGGATGAACACTGAAGCTTTCTTT.

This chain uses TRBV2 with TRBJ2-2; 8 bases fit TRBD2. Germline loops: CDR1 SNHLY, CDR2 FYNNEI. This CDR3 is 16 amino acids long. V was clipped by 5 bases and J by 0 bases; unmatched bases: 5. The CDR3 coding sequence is TGTGCCAGCAGTTGGAGCGGGGGCGCGAACACCGGGGAGCTGTTTTTT. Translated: CASSWSGGANTGELFF.

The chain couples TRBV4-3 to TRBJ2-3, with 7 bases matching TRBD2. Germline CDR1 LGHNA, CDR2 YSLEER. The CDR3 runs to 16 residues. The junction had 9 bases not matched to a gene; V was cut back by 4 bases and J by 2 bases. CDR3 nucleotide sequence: TGCGCCAGCAGCCCCTCGCCGGGACTAAACACAGATACGCAGTATTTT. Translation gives CASSPSPGLNTDTQYF.

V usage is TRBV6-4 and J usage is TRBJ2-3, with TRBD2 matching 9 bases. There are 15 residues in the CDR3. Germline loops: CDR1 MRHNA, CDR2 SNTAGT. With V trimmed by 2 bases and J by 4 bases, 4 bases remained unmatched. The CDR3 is CASSDVAGAADTQYF. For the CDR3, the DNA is TGTGCCAGCAGTGACGTAGCGGGAGCGGCAGATACGCAGTATTTT.

The CDR3 here is CASSPTGTGHQPQHF. The CDR3, as DNA: TGTGCCAGCTCTCCGACAGGGACGGGACATCAGCCCCAGCATTTT. The chain couples TRBV18 to TRBJ1-5; 7 positions match TRBD1. CDR3 length: 15 residues. CDR1 is KGHSH, CDR2 LQKENI, per germline. J gave up 5 bases and V 6 bases, and 10 bases lay outside the gene matches.

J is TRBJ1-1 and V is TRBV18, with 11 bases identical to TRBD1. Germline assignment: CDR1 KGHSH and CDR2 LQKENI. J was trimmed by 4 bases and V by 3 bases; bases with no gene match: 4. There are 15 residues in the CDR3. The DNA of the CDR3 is TGTGCCAGCTCACCGCTAGGACAGGGGGCCACTGAAGCTTTCTTT. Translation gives CASSPLGQGATEAFF.

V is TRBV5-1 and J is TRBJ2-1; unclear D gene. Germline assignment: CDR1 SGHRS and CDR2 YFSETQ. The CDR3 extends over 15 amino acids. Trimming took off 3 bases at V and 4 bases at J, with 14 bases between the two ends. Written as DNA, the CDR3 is TGCGCCAGCAGCTCTCTTTCCAGGATGTACAATGAGCAGTTCTTC. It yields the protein CASSSLSRMYNEQFF.

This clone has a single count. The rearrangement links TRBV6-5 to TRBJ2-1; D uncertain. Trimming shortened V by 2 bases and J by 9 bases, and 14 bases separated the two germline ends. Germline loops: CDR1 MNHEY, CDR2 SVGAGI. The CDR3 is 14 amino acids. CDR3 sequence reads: CASSYGPGFGEQFF. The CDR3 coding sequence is TGTGCCAGCAGTTACGGGCCCGGTTTCGGTGAGCAGTTCTTC.